These 27 T cell receptor beta chains were all obtained from the same sample, sequenced in a study of blood T cell repertoires in COVID-19. Profiling relied on immunoSEQ multiplex PCR, and the TCRdb table lists in-frame clones only, not all of them. The sample contains 100,000 to 150,000 clones, roughly 80% of which appear only once. Material for sequencing was peripheral blood. Receptors originate from a woman aged 50 to 65 with acute or convalescent COVID-19.

V gene TRBV6-5 combines with J gene TRBJ2-5; 7 bases map to TRBD2. V gave up 6 bases and J gave up 5 bases; unmatched junction bases: 0. CDR3 size: 11 residues. The germline V gene encodes CDR1 MNHEY and CDR2 SVGAGI. In nucleotides, the CDR3 is TGTGCCAGCAGGGGGGGGGAGACCCAGTACTTC. Protein: CASRGGETQYF.

This clone has a handful of counts. Within the sample, other DNA sequences also encode this same CDR3. The genes are TRBV27 and TRBJ2-1; 9 nucleotides agree with TRBD2. Germline trimming cut 5 bases from V and 5 bases from J; bases unmatched to any gene: 4. The CDR3 is 14 residues long. Per germline, CDR1 MNHEY and CDR2 SMNVEV (reference sequence). The CDR3 nucleotides read TGTGCCAGCAGTAGCGGGGGGACGGACAATGAGCAGTTCTTC. This encodes CASSSGGTDNEQFF.

J is TRBJ1-5 and V is TRBV5-6; 9 bases match TRBD1. CDR1 is SGHDT, CDR2 YYEEEE, per germline. V was pared by 3 bases and J by 7 bases, with 11 bases of the junction left unmatched. The CDR3 spans 16 residues. The CDR3 spells CASSYTGTGSYQPQHF. The DNA of the CDR3 is TGTGCCAGCAGCTACACCGGGACAGGGTCTTACCAGCCCCAGCATTTT. Full variable domain (rest looked up from reference TRBV5-6 and TRBJ1-5): DAGVTQSPTHLIKTRGQQVTLRCSPKSGHDTVSWYQQALGQGPQFIFQYYEEEERQRGNFPDRFSGHQFPNYSSELNVNALLLGDSALYLCASSYTGTGSYQPQHFGDGTRLSIL.

The V and J genes are TRBV9 and TRBJ1-6, with D perhaps matching TRBD1 (5 bases). From germline, CDR1 is SGDLS and CDR2 YYNGEE. V was trimmed by 7 bases and J by 6 bases, leaving 11 bases between them. The CDR3 is 13 residues long. The CDR3 sequence is CASSGPSNSPLHF. DNA for the CDR3: TGTGCCAGCTCAGGGCCGTCTAATTCACCCCTCCACTTT.

The chain links TRBV27 to TRBJ1-2; D possibly corresponds to TRBD1 (6 bases). Germline assignment: CDR1 MNHEY and CDR2 SMNVEV (reference sequence). This CDR3 spans 13 amino acids. Between the trimmed V and J ends, which lost 5 bases and 3 bases, there was a span of 10 bases. Here the CDR3 DNA reads TGTGCCAGCAGTCCACAGGGACACTATGGCTACACCTTC. Its protein is CASSPQGHYGYTF.

The chain combines TRBV7-3 with TRBJ2-3; weak D call: TRBD2 (6 bases). The ends were cut back, 5 bases at V and 2 bases at J, with 11 bases in the middle. Germline V gene data show CDR1 as SGHTA and CDR2 as FQGTGA. The CDR3 runs to 14 residues. The CDR3 region has the DNA TGTGCCAGCAGCGCGGGGAGGCTCACAGATACGCAGTATTTT. Residues: CASSAGRLTDTQYF.

This chain connects TRBV6-5 to TRBJ2-7; 8 bases agree with TRBD1. Germline CDR1 is MNHEY and CDR2 is SVGAGI. This CDR3 contains 15 residues. V lost 0 bases, J lost 5 bases, and 6 bases stayed unmatched. CDR3 amino acids: CASSYSRQGANEQYF. In nucleotides, the CDR3 is TGTGCCAGCAGTTACTCGCGCCAGGGGGCCAACGAGCAGTACTTC.

The gene calls are TRBV7-6 and TRBJ1-3; D gene unclear. This CDR3 has 13 amino acids. Germline V gene lookup returns CDR1 SGHVS and CDR2 FNYEAQ. V lost 3 bases and J 4 bases, leaving 7 bases between the germline ends. CDR3 nucleotides: TGTGCCAGCAGCTTGAACTCGGGAAACACCATATATTTT. It codes for CASSLNSGNTIYF.

The J gene is TRBJ2-3, the V gene TRBV4-1; 11 bases fit TRBD2. V lost 4 bases and J lost 3; bases outside the gene matches: 6. Germline CDR1 MGHRA, CDR2 YSYEKL. The CDR3 has 16 residues. This CDR3 is CASSPAGLAETDTQYF. The CDR3 DNA follows: TGCGCCAGCAGCCCGGCGGGACTAGCGGAGACAGATACGCAGTATTTT.

The V and J genes are TRBV18 and TRBJ2-3, with 7 nucleotides matching TRBD2. The CDR3 has 15 amino acids. The V gene end was trimmed by 3 bases and the J gene end by 2 bases; junction bases not matched to a gene: 5. Germline CDR1 reads KGHSH; CDR2 reads LQKENI. The CDR3 loop reads CASSPGGLYTDTQYF. In nucleotides, the CDR3 is TGTGCCAGCTCACCGGGAGGGCTTTACACAGATACGCAGTATTTT.

The chain is built from TRBV5-1 and TRBJ1-2; 7 nucleotides align to TRBD1. There are 15 residues in the CDR3. Germline assignment: CDR1 SGHRS and CDR2 YFSETQ. V was pared by 2 bases and J by 3 bases, with 7 bases of the junction left unmatched. CDR3 sequence reads: CASSFLRGADYGYTF. The CDR3 DNA follows: TGCGCCAGCAGCTTTCTCAGGGGGGCTGACTATGGCTACACCTTC.

The chain recombines TRBV7-8 with TRBJ1-6, with TRBD1 identical over 8 bases. Germline assignment: CDR1 SGHVS and CDR2 FQNEAQ. The CDR3 has 16 amino acids. V trimming: 0 bases; J trimming: 9 bases; junction bases outside the gene matches: 7. For the CDR3, the DNA is TGTGCCAGCAGCTTAGCGACAGGGGTTCGTATTTCACCCCTCCACTTT. It specifies CASSLATGVRISPLHF. The variable domain in full, with the rest retrieved from reference TRBV7-8 and TRBJ1-6, is GAGVSQSPRYKVAKRGQDVALRCDPISGHVSLFWYQQALGQGPEFLTYFQNEAQLDKSGLPSDRFFAERPEGSVSTLKIQRTQQEDSAVYLCASSLATGVRISPLHFGNGTRLTVT.

The chain recombines TRBV3-1 (or the pseudogene TRBV3-2) with TRBJ2-1; 11 bases map to TRBD2. The junction had 3 bases not matched to a gene; V was cut back by 3 bases and J by 5 bases. Germline CDR1 reads LGHDT; CDR2 reads YNNKEL (reference sequence). The CDR3 is 15 amino acids. The CDR3 DNA is TGTGCCAGCAGCCATCTAGCGGGGGGCCACAATGAGCAGTTCTTC. This translates into CASSHLAGGHNEQFF.

This clone turned up a few times. The rearrangement uses TRBV5-1 and TRBJ2-1, with 14 nucleotides matching TRBD2. Per germline, CDR1 SGHRS and CDR2 YFSETQ. J was trimmed by 9 bases and V by 3 bases; bases with no gene match: 11. The CDR3 loop spans 17 amino acids. The CDR3 nucleotides are TGCGCCAGCAGCTCGAATCCGACTAGCGGGGGGGCCGGTGAGCAGTTCTTC. Translated: CASSSNPTSGGAGEQFF.

The chain links TRBV7-2 to TRBJ2-1; D is undetermined. This CDR3 has 12 residues. Germline CDR1 reads SGHTA; CDR2 reads FQGNSA. Between the trimmed V and J ends, which lost 6 bases and 6 bases, there was a span of 9 bases. CDR3 loop: CASSFMRNEQFF. The CDR3, as DNA: TGTGCCAGCAGTTTCATGCGCAATGAGCAGTTCTTC. Variable domain in full (rest from reference TRBV7-2 and TRBJ2-1): GAGVSQSPSNKVTEKGKDVELRCDPISGHTALYWYRQSLGQGLEFLIYFQGNSAPDKSGLPSDRFSAERTGGSVSTLTIQRTQQEDSAVYLCASSFMRNEQFFGPGTRLTVL.

The chain couples TRBV9 to TRBJ1-1; D remains unclear. The germline CDR1 and CDR2 sequences are SGDLS and YYNGEE. The V gene lost 0 bases and the J gene lost 0 bases, with 6 bases spanning the gap. This CDR3 spans 14 amino acids. This chain's CDR3 is CASSVGLVNTEAFF. CDR3 coding DNA: TGTGCCAGCAGCGTAGGATTAGTGAACACTGAAGCTTTCTTT.

The V gene is TRBV19, the J gene TRBJ1-5; D may be TRBD1 (6 bases). CDR3 size: 14 residues. V was shortened by 5 bases and J by 6 bases, with 14 bases between the two germline ends. Germline CDR1 LNHDA, CDR2 SQIVND (reference sequence). Here the CDR3 reads CASSVKDRPQPQHF. CDR3 in DNA: TGTGCCAGTAGTGTCAAGGACAGACCTCAGCCCCAGCATTTT.

This clone was recorded once. V is TRBV5-6 and J is TRBJ1-2; 12 bases are a match to TRBD1. Germline lookup yields CDR1 SGHDT and CDR2 YYEEEE. V shed 5 bases and J 2 bases; nucleotides not matched to a gene: 1. There are 14 residues in the CDR3. CDR3 nucleotides: TGTGCCAGCAGGGGGACAGGGGGCAACTATGGCTACACCTTC. As protein: CASRGTGGNYGYTF.

The chain is built from TRBV25-1 and TRBJ1-1; a possible D gene is TRBD1 (6 bases). The CDR3 spans 12 residues. V was pared by 4 bases and J by 8 bases, with 11 bases between. Germline V gene sequence: CDR1 MGHDK, CDR2 SYGVNS. The CDR3 bases are TGTGCCAGCAGTGTATCAGACAGGGAAGCTTTCTTT. Its translation: CASSVSDREAFF.

The table lists this clone with a few counts. The chain joins TRBV7-2 to TRBJ1-2; D is undetermined. Deletions cut 0 bases from V and 7 bases from J, with 12 bases between. The CDR3 contains 14 residues. The germline V gene encodes CDR1 SGHTA and CDR2 FQGNSA. CDR3 DNA sequence: TGTGCCAGCAGCTTAGCGGAAGTCGGAGGTGGCTACACCTTC. Its translation: CASSLAEVGGGYTF.

The V and J genes are TRBV6-6 and TRBJ2-4, with a possible D match to TRBD2 (5 bases). Germline V gene sequence: CDR1 MNHNY, CDR2 SVGAGI (reference sequence). This CDR3 has 15 residues. V lost 5 bases to trimming and J lost 0 bases, with 11 bases between them. DNA of the CDR3: TGTGCCAGCAGTGACCTCGAGGGAGCCAAAAACATTCAGTACTTC. The encoded protein is CASSDLEGAKNIQYF.

V gene TRBV19 combines with J gene TRBJ2-3, with D maybe TRBD1 (5 bases). CDR3 length equals 13 residues. Germline CDR1 and CDR2: LNHDA and SQIVND (reference sequence). V lost 4 bases and J 9 bases, leaving 14 bases between the germline ends. CDR3: CASSSDSEWTQYF. CDR3 nucleotides: TGTGCCAGTAGTAGCGACAGTGAGTGGACGCAGTATTTT.

This sequence joins TRBV6-5 and TRBJ2-5; a possible D gene is TRBD2 (6 bases). The CDR3 extends over 16 amino acids. V was cut by 0 bases and J by 1 base, with 12 bases left in between. CDR1 is MNHEY and CDR2 is SVGAGI in the germline V gene. The CDR3: CASSYSRTGGQETQYF. The CDR3 nucleotides read TGTGCCAGCAGTTACTCGAGAACCGGGGGCCAAGAGACCCAGTACTTC.

The gene calls are TRBV5-1 and TRBJ1-4; D might be TRBD1 (6 bases). Germline-derived CDR1 and CDR2 are SGHRS and YFSETQ. There are 16 residues in the CDR3. Between the trimmed V and J ends, which lost 2 bases and 0 bases, there was a span of 11 bases. The CDR3 DNA reads TGCGCCAGCAGCTTAGACAGGTCCACAACTAATGAAAAACTGTTTTTT. Translating gives CASSLDRSTTNEKLFF.

This rearrangement joins TRBV29-1 to TRBJ1-2; a possible D gene is TRBD1 (6 bases). Germline lookup yields CDR1 SQVTM and CDR2 ANQGSEA. The CDR3 is made up of 14 amino acids. V lost 7 bases and J lost 1, with 16 bases in between. CDR3 loop: CSASQRQVNYGYTF. In DNA, the CDR3 is TGCAGCGCCTCCCAACGACAGGTTAACTATGGCTACACCTTC.

The chain is built from TRBV12-3 or TRBV12-4 and TRBJ2-7, with a weak D call TRBD1 (5 bases). Trimming removed 5 bases from V and 1 base from J, with 6 bases in between. This CDR3 is 12 amino acids long. CDR3: CASSPGSYEQYF. The CDR3 DNA reads as TGTGCCAGCAGTCCAGGGTCCTACGAGCAGTACTTC.

The chain joins TRBV19 to TRBJ2-1, with D possibly matching TRBD1 (6 bases). Looked up from germline, CDR1 is LNHDA and CDR2 is SQIVND (reference sequence). CDR3 length: 20 amino acids. The V end was cut by 4 bases, the J end by 4 bases, with 29 bases between. The CDR3 protein is CASSRRVRGRVRSGYNEQFF. CDR3 nucleotides: TGTGCCAGTAGTAGGCGGGTCAGGGGAAGGGTTAGGTCGGGATACAATGAGCAGTTCTTC. The entire variable domain, with the rest obtained from reference TRBV19 and TRBJ2-1, is as follows: DGGITQSPKYLFRKEGQNVTLSCEQNLNHDAMYWYRQDPGQGLRLIYYSQIVNDFQKGDIAEGYSVSREKKESFPLTVTSAQKNPTAFYLCASSRRVRGRVRSGYNEQFFGPGTRLTVL.